What follows describes a single TCR beta chain. Its antigen is still unknown. These data originate in a study of cytomegalovirus exposure and HLA in healthy donors. Findings of the study overall: The authors confirmed in vitro that a few CMV-associated chains were specific for CMV antigens. An analysis that was carried out later associated 15,000 to 20,000 TCR beta sequences with HLA alleles at 0.05 false discovery rate.

V lost 7 bases and J lost 5; bases outside the gene matches: 10. Germline V gene sequence: CDR1 MDHEN, CDR2 SYDVKM. The CDR3 covers 16 residues. A multiplex PCR was run with 60 Vbeta primers and 13 Jbeta primers. Data came from immunoSEQ multiplex PCR; TCRdb stores just in-frame clones and leaves some out. The repertoire holds about 140,000 clones, around three fifths seen once, with roughly 1.9% in the top ten. Sequencing input: PBMCs. The sequence came from a male donor in good health and CMV-seronegative. This chain uses TRBV28 with TRBJ2-3; 12 positions agree with TRBD2. The CDR3 sequence: CASKLASGGGKDTQYF. The CDR3 DNA is TGTGCCAGCAAACTGGCTAGCGGGGGGGGGAAAGATACGCAGTATTTT.